Shown below are 15 T cell receptor beta chains from a single sample sequenced in a study of blood T cell repertoires in COVID-19. Profiled with immunoSEQ multiplex PCR; TCRdb holds only in-frame clones, not every one. The data show 210,000 or so clones, with over 75% seen just once and 13% held by the top ten. The material sequenced was peripheral blood. These receptors were collected from a man aged 45-65 years who had recovered from COVID-19.

The chain is built from TRBV7-9 and TRBJ1-3; D possibly corresponds to TRBD1 (6 bases). Trimming left V 4 bases short and J 4 bases short, with 23 bases between. The CDR3 consists of 18 residues. The germline V gene has CDR1 SEHNR and CDR2 FQNEAQ (reference sequence). The CDR3 region has the DNA TGTGCCAGCAGCTCCCCGGGCGGGGGGCTTAATTCCGGAAACACCATATATTTT. As protein: CASSSPGGGLNSGNTIYF.

This chain links TRBV12-3 or TRBV12-4 with TRBJ1-1; D unclear. V was clipped by 4 bases and J by 8 bases, with 8 bases between them. This CDR3 contains 11 residues. CDR3 bases: TGTGCCAGCAGTTACCGTAGCGAAGCTTTCTTT. This gives the protein CASSYRSEAFF.

This rearrangement joins TRBV11-2 to TRBJ2-5; D unclear. The V end lost 1 base, the J end lost 2 bases, and 11 bases lay between the germline ends. Germline V lookup: CDR1 SGHAT, CDR2 FQNNGV. The CDR3 loop spans 15 amino acids. Here the CDR3 reads CASSLGGKPQETQYF. CDR3 DNA sequence: TGTGCCAGCAGCTTAGGAGGAAAACCGCAAGAGACCCAGTACTTC.

The chain uses TRBV18 and TRBJ1-1, with TRBD1 identical over 8 bases. V was pared by 5 bases and J by 2 bases, with 4 bases of the junction left unmatched. This CDR3 is built from 14 residues. The germline V gene has CDR1 KGHSH and CDR2 LQKENI. The CDR3 reads CASSSRGLNTEAFF. In DNA form, the CDR3 reads TGTGCCAGCTCATCCAGGGGGCTAAACACTGAAGCTTTCTTT.

The rearrangement joins TRBV18 to TRBJ1-2, with D possibly TRBD1 on 5 matching bases. This CDR3 has 16 residues. Germline values: CDR1 KGHSH, CDR2 LQKENI. Trimming cost V 4 bases and J 0 bases, with 15 bases left between them. CDR3 sequence (DNA): TGTGCCAGCTCACGAGATCTCAGGGAAGCTAACTATGGCTACACCTTC. As protein: CASSRDLREANYGYTF. The variable domain in full, completed from reference TRBV18 and TRBJ1-2, reads NAGVMQNPRHLVRRRGQEARLRCSPMKGHSHVYWYRQLPEEGLKFMVYLQKENIIDESGMPKERFSAEFPKEGPSILRIQQVVRGDSAAYFCASSRDLREANYGYTFGSGTRLTVV.

This sequence joins TRBV6-5 and TRBJ2-3; a weak D match, TRBD2 (5 bases). Germline lookup yields CDR1 MNHEY and CDR2 SVGAGI. The CDR3 is 13 residues long. Deletions cut 4 bases from V and 3 bases from J, with 8 bases between. In DNA form, the CDR3 reads TGTGCCAGCAGTTCAGAGGGAACAGATACGCAGTATTTT. It codes for CASSSEGTDTQYF.

This clone was counted once. The chain is built from TRBV18 and TRBJ1-1; D ambiguous. CDR1 and CDR2 (germline): KGHSH, LQKENI. The CDR3 covers 13 residues. The ends were cut back, 4 bases at V and 2 bases at J, with 8 bases in the middle. Here the CDR3 DNA reads TGTGCCAGCTCACAAAACAGTAACACTGAAGCTTTCTTT. Translating it yields CASSQNSNTEAFF.

The chain couples TRBV5-1 to TRBJ2-3, with D perhaps matching TRBD2 (5 bases). The length of the CDR3 is 15 residues. Looked up from germline, CDR1 is SGHRS and CDR2 is YFSETQ. V was cut by 4 bases and J by 0 bases, with 12 bases left in between. CDR3 residues: CASSEIATSTDTQYF. The CDR3 nucleotides read TGCGCCAGCAGCGAGATAGCGACTAGCACAGATACGCAGTATTTT. Drawing the rest from reference TRBV5-1 and TRBJ2-3, the complete variable domain is KAGVTQTPRYLIKTRGQQVTLSCSPISGHRSVSWYQQTPGQGLQFLFEYFSETQRNKGNFPGRFSGRQFSNSRSEMNVSTLELGDSALYLCASSEIATSTDTQYFGPGTRLTVL.

In this sample, this clone turned up a few times. This chain joins TRBV19 and TRBJ1-1; TRBD1 matches at 7 bases. CDR1 LNHDA and CDR2 SQIVND come from the germline V gene (reference sequence). The V segment lost 0 bases and the J segment 3 bases; nucleotides outside the gene matches: 7. CDR3 size: 16 residues. CDR3 sequence reads: CASSIDPRGPDTEAFF. The CDR3 DNA reads as TGTGCCAGTAGTATAGATCCGAGGGGGCCGGACACTGAAGCTTTCTTT.

The chain has TRBV28 and TRBJ1-1; 7 positions match TRBD1. Trimming at V came to 7 bases and at J to 2 bases, leaving 7 bases not matched to a gene. Germline-derived CDR1 and CDR2 are MDHEN and SYDVKM. The CDR3 extends over 14 amino acids. The CDR3 spells CASNKQGYNTEAFF. The CDR3 DNA follows: TGTGCCAGCAATAAACAGGGGTATAACACTGAAGCTTTCTTT.

The chain has TRBV28 and TRBJ1-4; perhaps TRBD1 as D (5 bases). CDR1 and CDR2 from the germline V gene are MDHEN and SYDVKM. The CDR3 has 12 residues. V was cut by 4 bases and J by 14 bases, with 14 bases left in between. The DNA of the CDR3 is TGTGCCAGCAGTTCTGGGACTCTCGGGCTGTTTTTT. Encoded protein: CASSSGTLGLFF.

This clone appeared once. The chain carries TRBV25-1 and TRBJ1-2; the D is unclear. Trimming took off 3 bases at V and 2 bases at J, with 7 bases between the two ends. This CDR3 is 13 amino acids long. CDR1 MGHDK and CDR2 SYGVNS come from the germline V gene. CDR3 sequence (DNA): TGTGCCAGCAGTGACAGTTCAAACTATGGCTACACCTTC. Amino acids: CASSDSSNYGYTF.

The chain uses TRBV28 and TRBJ2-5; unclear D gene. The CDR3 runs 14 residues. Germline assignment: CDR1 MDHEN and CDR2 SYDVKM. The germline V and J ends were trimmed by 2 bases and 2 bases, with 9 bases remaining between them. CDR3 nucleotide sequence: TGTGCCAGCAGTTTAGCTAGGATGCAAGAGACCCAGTACTTC. Translation: CASSLARMQETQYF.

This rearrangement joins TRBV10-2 to TRBJ2-7; D possibly corresponds to TRBD2 (6 bases). In germline, CDR1 is WSHSY, CDR2 SAAADI. The CDR3 totals 16 residues. The V gene lost 6 bases and the J gene lost 4 bases, with 22 bases spanning the gap. CDR3 DNA sequence: TGCGCCAGCAGACGCCCCGGGAGCGGCGCAAAGTACGAGCAGTACTTC. Amino acids: CASRRPGSGAKYEQYF.

This chain uses TRBV30 with TRBJ2-5, with 7 bases that match TRBD2. Germline trimming cut 5 bases from V and 5 bases from J; bases unmatched to any gene: 5. Germline CDR1 GTSNPN, CDR2 SVGIG (reference sequence). The CDR3 is 12 amino acids. CDR3 residues: CAWEIGRETQYF. The DNA for the CDR3 is TGTGCCTGGGAGATCGGGAGGGAGACCCAGTACTTC.